This T cell receptor (beta chain) was sequenced in a study of T cell responses to AZD1222 COVID-19 vaccine. General observations from the study: Repertoire collection took place solely once the T cell response had peaked. Compared with day 0, the breadth and depth of the Spike-specific TCR repertoire rose significantly after two doses of AZD1222. Within unmutated variant regions lay the reported targets of nearly half of spike-specific TCRs.

With regard to this clone: Its specificity is unknown.

This CDR3 comprises 14 residues. CDR1 and CDR2 from the germline V gene are SGHRS and YFSETQ. Unmatched junction bases numbered 2, after V lost 0 bases and J lost 6 bases. Assay used: immunoSEQ multiplex PCR; TCRdb lists only in-frame clones, some missing. The sample records some 120,000 clones, about 88% being singletons. This TCR derives from an adult in good health. The chain links TRBV5-1 to TRBJ2-4; 8 positions match TRBD1. Sequences were derived from peripheral blood, sampled on day 0 of AZD1222 vaccination. The CDR3 bases are TGCGCCAGCAGCTTGGCCCAGGGGGCAAACATTCAGTACTTC. This gives the protein CASSLAQGANIQYF.